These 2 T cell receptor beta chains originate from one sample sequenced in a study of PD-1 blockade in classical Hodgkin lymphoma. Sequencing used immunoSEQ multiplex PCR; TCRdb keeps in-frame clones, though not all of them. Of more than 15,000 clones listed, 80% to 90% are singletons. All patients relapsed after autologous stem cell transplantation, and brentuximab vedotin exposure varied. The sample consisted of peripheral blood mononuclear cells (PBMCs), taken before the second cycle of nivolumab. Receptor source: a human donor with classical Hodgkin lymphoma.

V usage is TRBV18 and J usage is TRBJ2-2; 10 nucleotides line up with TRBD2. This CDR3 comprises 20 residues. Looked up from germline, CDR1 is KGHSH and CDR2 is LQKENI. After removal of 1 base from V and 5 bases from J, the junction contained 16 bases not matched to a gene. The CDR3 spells CASSPRDPSGGFPGTGELFF. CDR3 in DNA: TGTGCCAGCTCACCACGGGACCCTAGCGGGGGATTCCCTGGGACCGGGGAGCTGTTTTTT.

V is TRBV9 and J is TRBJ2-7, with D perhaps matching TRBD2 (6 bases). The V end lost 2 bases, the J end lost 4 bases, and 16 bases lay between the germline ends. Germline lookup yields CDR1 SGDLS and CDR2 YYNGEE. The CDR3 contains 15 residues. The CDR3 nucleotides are TGTGCCAGCAGCGTGGGGGGTGGTGCTGAATACGAGCAGTACTTC. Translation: CASSVGGGAEYEQYF.